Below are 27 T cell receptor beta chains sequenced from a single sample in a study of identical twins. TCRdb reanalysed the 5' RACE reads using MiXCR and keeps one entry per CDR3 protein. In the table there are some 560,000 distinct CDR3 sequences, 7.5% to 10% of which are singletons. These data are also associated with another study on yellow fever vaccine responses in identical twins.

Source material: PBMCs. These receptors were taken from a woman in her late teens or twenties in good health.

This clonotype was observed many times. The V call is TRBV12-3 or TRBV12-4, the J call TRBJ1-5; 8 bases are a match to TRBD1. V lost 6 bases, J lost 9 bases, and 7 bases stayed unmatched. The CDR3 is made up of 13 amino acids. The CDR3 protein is CASSHGQGRPQHF. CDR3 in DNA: TGTGCCAGCAGCCACGGACAGGGAAGGCCCCAGCATTTT.

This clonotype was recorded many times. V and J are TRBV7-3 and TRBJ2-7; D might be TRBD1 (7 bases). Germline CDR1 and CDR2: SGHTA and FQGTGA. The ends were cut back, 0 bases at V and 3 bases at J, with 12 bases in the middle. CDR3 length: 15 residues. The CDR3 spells CASSLTQGGDYEQYF. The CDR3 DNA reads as TGTGCCAGCAGCTTAACTCAGGGGGGCGACTACGAGCAGTACTTC.

CDR3 protein: CASSQDYEQGRVNEQFF. The CDR3 nucleotides are TGCGCCAGCAGCCAAGACTATGAACAGGGAAGGGTCAATGAGCAGTTCTTC. V and J are TRBV4-3 and TRBJ2-1; D is perhaps TRBD1 (6 bases). The CDR3 covers 17 residues. V lost 0 bases, J lost 6 bases, and 18 bases lay in between. Germline assignment: CDR1 LGHNA and CDR2 YSLEER.

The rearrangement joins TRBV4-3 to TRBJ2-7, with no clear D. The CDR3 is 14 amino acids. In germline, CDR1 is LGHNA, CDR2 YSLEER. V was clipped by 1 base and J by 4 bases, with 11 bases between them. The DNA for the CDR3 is TGCGCCAGCAGCCAAGTTAGAAGAGGATACGAGCAGTACTTC. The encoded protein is CASSQVRRGYEQYF.

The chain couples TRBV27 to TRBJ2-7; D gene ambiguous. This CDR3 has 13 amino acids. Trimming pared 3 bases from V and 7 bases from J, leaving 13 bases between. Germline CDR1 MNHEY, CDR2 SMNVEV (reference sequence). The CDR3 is CASSFKPSEEQYF. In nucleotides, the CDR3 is TGTGCCAGCAGTTTTAAACCGAGTGAGGAGCAGTACTTC.

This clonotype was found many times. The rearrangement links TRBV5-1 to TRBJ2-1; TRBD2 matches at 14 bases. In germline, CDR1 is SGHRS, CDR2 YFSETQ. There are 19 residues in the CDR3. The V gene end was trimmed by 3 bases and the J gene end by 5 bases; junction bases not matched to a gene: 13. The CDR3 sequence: CASSYFGLAGGVSHNEQFF. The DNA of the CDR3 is TGCGCCAGCAGCTACTTCGGACTAGCGGGGGGAGTTTCCCACAATGAGCAGTTCTTC. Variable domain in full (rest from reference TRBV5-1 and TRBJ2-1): KAGVTQTPRYLIKTRGQQVTLSCSPISGHRSVSWYQQTPGQGLQFLFEYFSETQRNKGNFPGRFSGRQFSNSRSEMNVSTLELGDSALYLCASSYFGLAGGVSHNEQFFGPGTRLTVL.

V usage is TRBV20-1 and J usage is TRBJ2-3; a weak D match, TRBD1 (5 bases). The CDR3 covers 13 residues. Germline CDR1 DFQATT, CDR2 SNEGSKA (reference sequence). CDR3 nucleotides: TGCAGCGGCAGGGTAGGGAATAAAGATACGCAGTATTTT. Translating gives CSGRVGNKDTQYF.

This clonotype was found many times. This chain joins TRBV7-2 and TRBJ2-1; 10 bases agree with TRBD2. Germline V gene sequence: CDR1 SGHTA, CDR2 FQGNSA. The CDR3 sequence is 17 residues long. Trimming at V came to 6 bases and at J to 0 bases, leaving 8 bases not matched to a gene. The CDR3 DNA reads TGTGCCAGCAGGACTAATAGCGGGGGGAGCTCCTACAATGAGCAGTTCTTC. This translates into CASRTNSGGSSYNEQFF.

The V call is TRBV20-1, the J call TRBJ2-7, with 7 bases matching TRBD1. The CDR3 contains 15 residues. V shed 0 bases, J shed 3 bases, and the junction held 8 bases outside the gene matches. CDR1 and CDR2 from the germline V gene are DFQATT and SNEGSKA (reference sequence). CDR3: CSARDLTGKLYEQYF. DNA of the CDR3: TGCAGTGCTAGAGATTTGACAGGGAAGCTCTACGAGCAGTACTTC.

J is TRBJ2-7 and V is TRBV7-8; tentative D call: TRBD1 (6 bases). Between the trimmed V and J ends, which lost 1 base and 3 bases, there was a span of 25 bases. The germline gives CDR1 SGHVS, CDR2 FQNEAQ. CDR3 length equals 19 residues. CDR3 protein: CASSLVRTLVTTGNYEQYF. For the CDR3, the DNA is TGTGCCAGCAGCTTAGTCCGCACCTTGGTTACCACAGGGAACTACGAGCAGTACTTC. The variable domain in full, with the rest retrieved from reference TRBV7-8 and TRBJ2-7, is GAGVSQSPRYKVAKRGQDVALRCDPISGHVSLFWYQQALGQGPEFLTYFQNEAQLDKSGLPSDRFFAERPEGSVSTLKIQRTQQEDSAVYLCASSLVRTLVTTGNYEQYFGPGTRLTVT.

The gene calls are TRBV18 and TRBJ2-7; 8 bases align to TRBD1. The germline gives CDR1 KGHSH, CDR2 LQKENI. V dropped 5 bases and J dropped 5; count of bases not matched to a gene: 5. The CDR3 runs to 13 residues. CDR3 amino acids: CASSADREDEQYF. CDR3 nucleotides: TGTGCCAGCTCAGCGGACAGGGAGGACGAGCAGTACTTC. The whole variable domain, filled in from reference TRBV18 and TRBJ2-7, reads NAGVMQNPRHLVRRRGQEARLRCSPMKGHSHVYWYRQLPEEGLKFMVYLQKENIIDESGMPKERFSAEFPKEGPSILRIQQVVRGDSAAYFCASSADREDEQYFGPGTRLTVT.

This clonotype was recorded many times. CDR3 residues: CATSRELAGGGDTQYF. As DNA, the CDR3 is TGTGCCACCAGCAGAGAACTAGCGGGAGGAGGAGATACGCAGTATTTT. The chain has TRBV15 and TRBJ2-3, with 12 bases matching TRBD2. Germline loops: CDR1 LNHNV, CDR2 YYDKDF (reference sequence). Trimming removed 0 bases from V and 5 bases from J; junction bases left unmatched: 3. The CDR3 contains 16 residues.

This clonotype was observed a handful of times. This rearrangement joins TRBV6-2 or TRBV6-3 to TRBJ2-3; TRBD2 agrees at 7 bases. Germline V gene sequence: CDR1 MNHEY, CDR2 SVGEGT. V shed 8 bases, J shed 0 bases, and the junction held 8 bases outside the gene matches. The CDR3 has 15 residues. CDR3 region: CASRQRGASTDTQYF. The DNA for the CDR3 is TGTGCCAGCCGTCAGCGGGGAGCTAGCACAGATACGCAGTATTTT.

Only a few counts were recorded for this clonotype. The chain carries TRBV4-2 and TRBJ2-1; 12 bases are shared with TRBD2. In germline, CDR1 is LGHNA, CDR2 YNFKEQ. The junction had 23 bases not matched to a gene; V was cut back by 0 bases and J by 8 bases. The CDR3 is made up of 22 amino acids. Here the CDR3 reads CASSQETMTSGRERVGGHEQFF. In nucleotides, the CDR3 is TGTGCCAGCAGCCAAGAAACGATGACTAGCGGGAGAGAGCGGGTTGGAGGCCATGAGCAGTTCTTC.

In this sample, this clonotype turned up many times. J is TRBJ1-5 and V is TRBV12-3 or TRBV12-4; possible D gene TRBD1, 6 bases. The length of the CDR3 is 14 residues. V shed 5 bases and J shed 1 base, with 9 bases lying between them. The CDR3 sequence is CASSRRGSNQPQHF. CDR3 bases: TGTGCCAGCAGTAGAAGGGGGAGCAATCAGCCCCAGCATTTT.

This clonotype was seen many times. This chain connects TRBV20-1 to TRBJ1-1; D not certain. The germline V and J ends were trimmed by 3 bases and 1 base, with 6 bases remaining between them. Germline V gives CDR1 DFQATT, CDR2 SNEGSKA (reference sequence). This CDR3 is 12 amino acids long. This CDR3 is CSASHRNTEAFF. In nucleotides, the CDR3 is TGCAGTGCTAGCCACAGGAACACTGAAGCTTTCTTT.

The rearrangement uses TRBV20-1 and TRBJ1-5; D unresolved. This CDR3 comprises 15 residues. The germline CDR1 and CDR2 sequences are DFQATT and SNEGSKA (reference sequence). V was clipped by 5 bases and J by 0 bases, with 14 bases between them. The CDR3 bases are TGCAGTGCTTTGTTAGGTCCTGATAGCAATCAGCCCCAGCATTTT. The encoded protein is CSALLGPDSNQPQHF.

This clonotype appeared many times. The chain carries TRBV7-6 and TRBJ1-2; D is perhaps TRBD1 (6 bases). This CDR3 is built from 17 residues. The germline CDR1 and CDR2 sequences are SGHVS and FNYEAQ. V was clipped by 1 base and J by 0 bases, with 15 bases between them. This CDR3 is CASSLDHGGAANYGYTF. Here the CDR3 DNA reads TGTGCCAGCAGCTTAGACCACGGGGGGGCGGCTAACTATGGCTACACCTTC.

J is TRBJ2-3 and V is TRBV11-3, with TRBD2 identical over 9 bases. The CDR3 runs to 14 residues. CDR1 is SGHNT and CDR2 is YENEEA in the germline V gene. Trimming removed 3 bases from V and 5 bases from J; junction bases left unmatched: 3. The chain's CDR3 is CASSFTAGGDTQYF. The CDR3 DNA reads TGTGCCAGCAGCTTTACAGCGGGAGGAGATACGCAGTATTTT.

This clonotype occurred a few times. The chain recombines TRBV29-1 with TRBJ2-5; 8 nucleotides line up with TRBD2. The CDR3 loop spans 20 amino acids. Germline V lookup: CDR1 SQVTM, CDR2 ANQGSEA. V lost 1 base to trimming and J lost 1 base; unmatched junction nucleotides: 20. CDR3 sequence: CSVEAWPGATSGRTQETQYF. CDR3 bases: TGCAGCGTTGAAGCCTGGCCGGGGGCTACTAGCGGACGAACCCAAGAGACCCAGTACTTC.

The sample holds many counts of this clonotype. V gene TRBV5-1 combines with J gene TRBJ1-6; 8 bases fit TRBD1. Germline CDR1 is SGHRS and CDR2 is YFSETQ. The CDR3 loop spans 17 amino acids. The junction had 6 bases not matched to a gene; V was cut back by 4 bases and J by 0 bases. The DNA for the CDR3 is TGCGCCAGCAGCCTCCGGACAGGGAGCTCCTATAATTCACCCCTCCACTTT. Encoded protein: CASSLRTGSSYNSPLHF.

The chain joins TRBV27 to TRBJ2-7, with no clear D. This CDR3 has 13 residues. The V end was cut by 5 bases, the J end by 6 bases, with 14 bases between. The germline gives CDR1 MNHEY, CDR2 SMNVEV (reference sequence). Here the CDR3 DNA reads TGTGCCAGCAGTGCCGGGCCCCGGAGCGAGCAGTACTTC. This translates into CASSAGPRSEQYF.

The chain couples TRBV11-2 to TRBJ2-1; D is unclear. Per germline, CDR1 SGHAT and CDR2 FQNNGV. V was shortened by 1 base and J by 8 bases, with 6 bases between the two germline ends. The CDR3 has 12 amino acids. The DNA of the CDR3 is TGTGCCAGCAGCTTAGGGTATTATGAGCAGTTCTTC. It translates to CASSLGYYEQFF.

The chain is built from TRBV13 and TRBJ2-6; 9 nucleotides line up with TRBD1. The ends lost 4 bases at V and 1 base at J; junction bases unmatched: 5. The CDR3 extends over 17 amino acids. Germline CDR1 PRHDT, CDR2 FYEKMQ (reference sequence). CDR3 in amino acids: CASSSGQGWSGANVLTF. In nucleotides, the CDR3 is TGTGCCAGCAGCTCCGGACAGGGGTGGTCTGGGGCCAACGTCCTGACTTTC.

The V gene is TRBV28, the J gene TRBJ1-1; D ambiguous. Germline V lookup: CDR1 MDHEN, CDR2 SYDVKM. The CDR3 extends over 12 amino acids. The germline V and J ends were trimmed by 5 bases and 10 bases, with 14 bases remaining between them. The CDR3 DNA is TGTGCCAGCAGTCCACTAATTGAGAGAGCTTTCTTT. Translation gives CASSPLIERAFF.

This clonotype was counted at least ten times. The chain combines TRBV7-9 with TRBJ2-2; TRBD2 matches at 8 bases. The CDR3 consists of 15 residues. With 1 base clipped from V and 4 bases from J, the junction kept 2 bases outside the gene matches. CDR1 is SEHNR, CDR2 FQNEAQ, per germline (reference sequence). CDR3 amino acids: CASSLGTSLTGELFF. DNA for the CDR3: TGTGCCAGCAGCTTAGGGACTAGCCTCACCGGGGAGCTGTTTTTT. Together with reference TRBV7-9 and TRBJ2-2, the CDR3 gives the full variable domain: DTGVSQNPRHKITKRGQNVTFRCDPISEHNRLYWYRQTLGQGPEFLTYFQNEAQLEKSRLLSDRFSAERPKGSFSTLEIQRTEQGDSAMYLCASSLGTSLTGELFFGEGSRLTVL.

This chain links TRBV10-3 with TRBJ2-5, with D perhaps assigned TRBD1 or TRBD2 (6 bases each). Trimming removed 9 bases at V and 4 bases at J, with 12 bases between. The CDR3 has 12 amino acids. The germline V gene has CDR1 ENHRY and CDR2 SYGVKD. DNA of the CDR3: TGTGCCATAAAAGGGGGAGGAGAGACCCAGTACTTC. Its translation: CAIKGGGETQYF.